The present entry profiles one T cell receptor beta chain with its context. Its cognate antigen has yet to be identified. Base quality data are lacking; no much larger clone is found one base away. This record belongs to a study of T cell responses to AZD1222 COVID-19 vaccine (dated by TCRdb to the early 2020s). As for the study more broadly: AZD1222 recipients whose second dose came at about 4 weeks and those whose second dose came at about 12 weeks were combined into one group, since spike-specific TCR depth and breadth did not differ between the two schedules. Trial participants were enrolled by age into subgroups of 18-55, 56-69 and 70-plus years, and around 150, 29 and 61 TCR-sequenced participants, respectively, were included in these subgroups. TCR sequencing was performed for about 250 trial participants, of whom approximately 200 were given two doses of AZD1222 and around 25 were given two doses of MenACWY control vaccine. Points the paper makes about the study in general: CD4 TCRs associated with the vaccine covered the entire spike protein, and the dominant responses were in regions 160-218 and 743-854. Conclusions about previously exposed vaccinees are limited because only six or seven AZD1222 recipients were SARS-CoV-2 seropositive at baseline. Participants were mostly white British and included more females than males, and it was suggested by the authors that clonal diversity may have been underestimated. Because no day 14 peak-response samples were available, repertoires were characterized only after the peak T cell response. A significant rise in spike-specific TCR breadth and depth was observed after two AZD1222 doses relative to day 0 and relative to MenACWY recipients. In the small 56-69-year group, the increase in depth fell short of significance, most likely because of low power. Reportedly, almost half of the unique spike-specific TCRs recognized epitopes lying outside the regions that are mutated in the B.1.351 and B.1.1.7 variants.

The time point label here, explained by the study, means: baseline before first vaccination. The vaccinee samples were drawn from two UK trials, COV001 and COV002, one of which was a single-blind randomized controlled phase 2/3 trial testing AZD1222 (ChAdOx1 nCoV-19) in healthy adults. For TCRbeta chain sequencing, PBMC samples were collected from trial participants at day 0 and at day 28 after the second dose. The CDR3 regions of human TCRbeta chains were analyzed by immunosequencing. In the authors' own workflow: Repertoire TCRs were checked for matches against a reference library of SARS-CoV-2-specific TCRs that had been generated using the MIRA antigen-specificity platform. Breadth was defined as the fraction of unique TCRs that were SARS-CoV-2-associated. Depth was defined as the fraction of total T cells that were SARS-CoV-2-associated. Using the MIRA data, each spike-specific TCR was mapped to the spike region that the TCR reacts to and placed in a CD4 or CD8 class. Log10-transformed breadth and depth values were compared by one-way ANOVA with Sidak's multiple comparisons tests. The source is immuneACCESS, and TCRdb retained only in-frame sequences with V and J called. Part of the clones is not carried over; for the studies checked, unresolved V genes explain less than half of this, and the remainder is unexplained. V, J and clone size derive from that table, while D and trimming were established from the DNA sequence. The sample table records fewer than 95,000 clones; around 87% of these occur just once. The ten largest clones take up approximately 30% of the sample.

This material consisted of peripheral blood, taken on day 0 of AZD1222 vaccination. This clonotype was sampled from an adult in good health.

The encoded CDR3 is CASSSPDQPSYEQYF. The nucleotide sequence is TGCGCCAGCAGCTCGCCGGATCAGCCGTCCTACGAGCAGTACTTC. The chain is assembled from TRBV5-1 and TRBJ2-7, with the D gene not clear enough to name. V lost 3 bases and J lost 1 base; the stretch between them is 14 bases long. According to the germline V gene, CDR1 reads SGHRS and CDR2 reads YFSETQ. From its cysteine to its phenylalanine, the CDR3 spans 15 amino acids. Of all the DNA, just the CDR3 is kept, 45 bases in frame from base 1.